A single sample is the source of the 9 T cell receptor beta chains below, sequenced in a study of beta chain features in type 1 diabetes. The study, taken as a whole, reports: The study found moderately but significantly shorter TCRB CDR3s in all four CD4+ subsets of Type 1 diabetes patients.

For these receptors, no antigen is known. As every portion of the isolated RNA was reverse transcribed, the sequencing read expressed TCRB transcripts. Using immunoSEQ multiplex PCR, the repertoire was profiled, and TCRdb retains in-frame clones only, with some absent. The data show about 150,000 clones, with roughly 8% seen just once and approximately 0.85% held by the top ten. The sample was central memory CD4+ T cells from blood. The receptor set was obtained from a woman aged 40 to 55 with type 1 diabetes.

This chain connects TRBV27 to TRBJ2-7, with 7 bases identical to TRBD2. Germline V lookup: CDR1 MNHEY, CDR2 SMNVEV (reference sequence). This CDR3 has 16 amino acids. V shed 4 bases, J shed 6 bases, and the junction held 15 bases outside the gene matches. In DNA, the CDR3 is TGTGCCAGCAGTTACTCGCCCGGACTAGGGTCGGGCGAGCAGTACTTC. Translated, it gives CASSYSPGLGSGEQYF.

The chain recombines TRBV11-1 with TRBJ2-1, with D unresolved. The CDR3 covers 11 residues. Germline values: CDR1 SGHAT, CDR2 FQDESV (reference sequence). V lost 5 bases and J 8 bases, leaving 7 bases between the germline ends. CDR3 loop: CASSQAYEQFF. The CDR3 nucleotides are TGTGCCAGCAGCCAGGCCTATGAGCAGTTCTTC.

The J gene is TRBJ2-5, the V gene TRBV5-4, with 9 positions matching TRBD2. From germline, CDR1 is SGHNT and CDR2 YYREEE (reference sequence). V was clipped by 3 bases and J by 4 bases; unmatched bases: 7. This CDR3 contains 15 residues. The chain's CDR3 is CASSSRGGGAETQYF. The CDR3 coding sequence is TGTGCCAGCAGCTCCCGCGGGGGGGGCGCAGAGACCCAGTACTTC.

The rearrangement uses TRBV7-2 and TRBJ1-5; no clear D. CDR1 is SGHTA and CDR2 is FQGNSA in the germline V gene. There are 12 residues in the CDR3. The V end lost 2 bases, the J end lost 8 bases, and 7 bases lay between the germline ends. The CDR3 bases are TGTGCCAGCAGCTTATCCCTTGAGCCCCAGCATTTT. This translates into CASSLSLEPQHF.

This clone was counted at least ten times. The rearrangement uses TRBV11-2 and TRBJ2-1; the D gene is possibly TRBD2 (7 bases). Trimming left V 1 base short and J 7 bases short, with 14 bases between. The CDR3 runs to 15 residues. CDR1 is SGHAT, CDR2 FQNNGV, per germline. DNA for the CDR3: TGTGCCAGCAGCTTAGGTGGGGGGGCTTGGAATGAGCAGTTCTTC. This sequence encodes CASSLGGGAWNEQFF.

This clone was seen only a few times. The V gene is TRBV4-1, the J gene TRBJ2-6; 8 bases map to TRBD1. V shed 4 bases and J 4 bases; nucleotides not matched to a gene: 6. Germline-derived CDR1 and CDR2 are MGHRA and YSYEKL. There are 16 residues in the CDR3. The CDR3 DNA sequence: TGCGCCAGCAGCCGAGGACAGGGAGCAGGGGCCAACGTCCTGACTTTC. Translation gives CASSRGQGAGANVLTF.

The sample holds a few counts of this clone. The V call is TRBV5-4, the J call TRBJ2-2; 7 bases fit TRBD1. Germline lookup yields CDR1 SGHNT and CDR2 YYREEE (reference sequence). The V gene end was trimmed by 5 bases and the J gene end by 6 bases; junction bases not matched to a gene: 7. There are 14 residues in the CDR3. CDR3 loop: CASSRTGFSGELFF. In nucleotides, the CDR3 is TGTGCCAGCAGTCGGACAGGTTTTTCCGGGGAGCTGTTTTTT.

Many counts were recorded for this clone. The chain employs TRBV7-9 and TRBJ2-3; 8 bases agree with TRBD2. CDR1 is SEHNR and CDR2 is FQNEAQ in the germline V gene (reference sequence). The ends lost 10 bases at V and 6 bases at J; junction bases unmatched: 12. The CDR3 is 14 amino acids. CDR3 DNA: TGTGCCACCTCCGGGGAGCGGGAGAGGGATACGCAGTATTTT. Its protein product is CATSGERERDTQYF.

The chain combines TRBV4-3 with TRBJ2-1; 10 nucleotides match TRBD2. The junction had 3 bases not matched to a gene; V was cut back by 0 bases and J by 4 bases. CDR3 length: 16 amino acids. Looked up from germline, CDR1 is LGHNA and CDR2 is YSLEER. The CDR3 is CASSQESGRAYNEQFF. DNA of the CDR3: TGCGCCAGCAGCCAAGAGAGCGGGAGGGCGTACAATGAGCAGTTCTTC.